These 30 T cell receptor beta chains originate from one sample sequenced in a study of blood T cell repertoires in COVID-19. Some clones are missing from TCRdb's copy, which holds only in-frame ones; the method was immunoSEQ multiplex PCR. The table has roughly 180,000 clones, about four fifths seen once. The sample was PBMCs or T cells enriched from blood (not recorded which). The receptors derive from a man in his 60s who had recovered from COVID-19.

This clone has only a few counts. V is TRBV12-3 or TRBV12-4 and J is TRBJ2-3, with unresolved D. V lost 2 bases and J lost 6, with 3 bases in between. The CDR3 extends over 11 amino acids. CDR3 sequence (DNA): TGTGCCAGCAGTTTAAGCGATACGCAGTATTTT. Translated, it gives CASSLSDTQYF.

This clone occurred once. V and J are TRBV7-2 and TRBJ2-4; D perhaps matches TRBD2 (6 bases). CDR3 size: 15 residues. V lost 1 base, J lost 8 bases, and 15 bases lay in between. Germline-derived CDR1 and CDR2 are SGHTA and FQGNSA. The CDR3 loop is CASSLGGRGLDIQYF. The CDR3 DNA reads TGTGCCAGCAGCTTAGGTGGCCGGGGACTCGACATTCAGTACTTC.

The V gene is TRBV12-3 or TRBV12-4, the J gene TRBJ2-3; 8 nucleotides match TRBD2. V lost 5 bases, J lost 5 bases, and 3 bases stayed unmatched. The CDR3 length is 13 residues. CDR3 loop: CASSRGGQDTQYF. The DNA for the CDR3 is TGTGCCAGCAGTCGGGGGGGCCAAGATACGCAGTATTTT.

The gene calls are TRBV9 and TRBJ1-2; D is uncertain. Per germline, CDR1 SGDLS and CDR2 YYNGEE. The CDR3 loop spans 15 amino acids. V was shortened by 0 bases and J by 10 bases, with 19 bases between the two germline ends. CDR3 residues: CASSVGGELVTDYTF. The CDR3 DNA reads TGTGCCAGCAGCGTAGGTGGGGAGTTAGTTACCGACTACACCTTC.

The rearrangement links TRBV3-1 (or the pseudogene TRBV3-2) to TRBJ1-5; 9 nucleotides agree with TRBD1. With 5 bases clipped from V and 3 bases from J, the junction kept 5 bases outside the gene matches. CDR3 size: 15 residues. CDR1 LGHDT and CDR2 YNNKEL come from the germline V gene (reference sequence). The CDR3 sequence is CASSTGQGFNQPQHF. In DNA, the CDR3 is TGTGCCAGCAGCACGGGACAGGGCTTCAATCAGCCCCAGCATTTT.

The V call is TRBV28, the J call TRBJ2-2; 10 positions agree with TRBD1. With 5 bases clipped from V and 4 bases from J, the junction kept 4 bases outside the gene matches. The CDR3 extends over 15 amino acids. From germline, CDR1 is MDHEN and CDR2 SYDVKM. The DNA of the CDR3 is TGTGCCAGCAGTCCGGACAGGGGGAGCACCGGGGAGCTGTTTTTT. This codes for CASSPDRGSTGELFF.

V gene TRBV19 combines with J gene TRBJ1-4, with D uncertain. The V end lost 7 bases, the J end lost 7 bases, and 16 bases lay between the germline ends. Germline values: CDR1 LNHDA, CDR2 SQIVND (reference sequence). CDR3 length equals 14 residues. The CDR3 protein is CASTTPRRGEKLFF. The CDR3 region has the DNA TGTGCCAGTACCACGCCCCGTCGGGGTGAAAAACTGTTTTTT.

Note on this clone: This same CDR3 is encoded by further DNA sequences in the sample. This rearrangement joins TRBV5-5 to TRBJ2-3; 8 bases align to TRBD2. Trimming at V came to 7 bases and at J to 0 bases, leaving 4 bases not matched to a gene. This CDR3 spans 14 amino acids. CDR1 and CDR2 from the germline V gene are SGHKS and YYEKEE (reference sequence). The CDR3 reads CASRRLASTDTQYF. As DNA, the CDR3 is TGTGCCAGCCGCCGACTAGCGAGCACAGATACGCAGTATTTT.

The rearrangement uses TRBV5-1 and TRBJ2-2; D is possibly TRBD1 (5 bases). Trimming cost V 5 bases and J 1 base, with 15 bases left between them. Germline V CDR1 and CDR2: SGHRS, YFSETQ. The CDR3 length is 16 residues. DNA of the CDR3: TGCGCCAGCAGTTCTGGGGCTCAGGGGAACACCGGGGAGCTGTTTTTT. Its protein product is CASSSGAQGNTGELFF.

This chain uses TRBV5-1 with TRBJ2-2, with D possibly being TRBD2 (5 bases). The CDR3 consists of 15 residues. V lost 4 bases and J lost 0, with 10 bases in between. Germline CDR1 reads SGHRS; CDR2 reads YFSETQ. CDR3 amino acids: CASSPGFPNTGELFF. CDR3 in DNA: TGCGCCAGCAGCCCGGGATTTCCGAACACCGGGGAGCTGTTTTTT. Looking up the rest from reference TRBV5-1 and TRBJ2-2 gives the full variable domain: KAGVTQTPRYLIKTRGQQVTLSCSPISGHRSVSWYQQTPGQGLQFLFEYFSETQRNKGNFPGRFSGRQFSNSRSEMNVSTLELGDSALYLCASSPGFPNTGELFFGEGSRLTVL.

The chain links TRBV28 to TRBJ2-7; D might be TRBD1 (6 bases). The V end lost 3 bases, the J end lost 2 bases, and 14 bases lay between the germline ends. The germline V gene encodes CDR1 MDHEN and CDR2 SYDVKM. The CDR3 extends over 15 amino acids. In nucleotides, the CDR3 is TGTGCCAGCAGTTTCTTTCGGGACATAGCCTACGAGCAGTACTTC. Its protein product is CASSFFRDIAYEQYF.

The chain employs TRBV12-3 or TRBV12-4 and TRBJ1-3, with D maybe TRBD1 (5 bases). V was cut by 7 bases and J by 3 bases, with 10 bases left in between. The CDR3 extends over 13 amino acids. The CDR3 is CASIFGGGNTIYF. The CDR3 DNA reads TGTGCCAGCATCTTCGGGGGTGGAAACACCATATATTTT.

This CDR3 is CASSEAAQSNYGYTF. In nucleotides, the CDR3 is TGTGCCAGCAGTGAAGCGGCACAATCAAACTATGGCTACACCTTC. V gene TRBV6-1 combines with J gene TRBJ1-2; D is unresolved. The germline V gene encodes CDR1 MNHNS and CDR2 SASEGT. Trimming shortened V by 0 bases and J by 2 bases, and 10 bases separated the two germline ends. This CDR3 is 15 amino acids long.

The genes are TRBV7-9 and TRBJ2-7; 8 bases are a match to TRBD2. This CDR3 is built from 16 residues. Germline CDR1 is SEHNR and CDR2 is FQNEAQ (reference sequence). Germline trimming cut 5 bases from V and 3 bases from J; bases unmatched to any gene: 12. This chain's CDR3 is CASSPRTPGLGYEQYF. The DNA of the CDR3 is TGTGCCAGCAGCCCAAGAACCCCGGGACTAGGCTACGAGCAGTACTTC.

The chain carries TRBV9 and TRBJ2-6; D gene uncertain. V was shortened by 0 bases and J by 4 bases, with 11 bases between the two germline ends. Looked up from germline, CDR1 is SGDLS and CDR2 is YYNGEE. CDR3 length: 16 residues. The CDR3 bases are TGTGCCAGCAGCGTAGATGGGCAGTCCGGGGCCAACGTCCTGACTTTC. Amino acids: CASSVDGQSGANVLTF.

The sample holds one count of this clone. CDR3 amino acids: CASSTAPGGTNEKLFF. CDR3 nucleotides: TGTGCCAGTAGTACTGCCCCAGGGGGTACCAATGAAAAACTGTTTTTT. This chain links TRBV19 with TRBJ1-4, with 7 nucleotides matching TRBD1. The germline V gene encodes CDR1 LNHDA and CDR2 SQIVND (reference sequence). Trimming took 4 bases from V and 5 from J; bases not matched to a gene: 10. The CDR3 has 16 amino acids.

The V call is TRBV4-2, the J call TRBJ2-3, with 11 bases matching TRBD2. Germline-derived CDR1 and CDR2 are LGHNA and YNFKEQ. The V gene end was trimmed by 1 base and the J gene end by 0 bases; junction bases not matched to a gene: 3. The CDR3 loop spans 17 amino acids. The DNA for the CDR3 is TGTGCCAGCAGCCAAGCAGGGACTAGCGGTAGCACAGATACGCAGTATTTT. It specifies CASSQAGTSGSTDTQYF.

V and J are TRBV29-1 and TRBJ2-2, with TRBD1 matching over 12 bases. CDR1 is SQVTM, CDR2 ANQGSEA, per germline. This CDR3 contains 14 residues. The V gene end was trimmed by 5 bases and the J gene end by 6 bases; junction bases not matched to a gene: 4. The CDR3 DNA reads TGCAGCGTTTTGGGACAGGGGGCGGCCGGGGAGCTGTTTTTT. Translation: CSVLGQGAAGELFF.

The chain combines TRBV19 with TRBJ2-3; 7 bases align to TRBD2. Germline-derived CDR1 and CDR2 are LNHDA and SQIVND (reference sequence). The CDR3 contains 16 residues. The junction had 7 bases not matched to a gene; V was cut back by 3 bases and J by 1 base. CDR3 in DNA: TGTGCCAGTAGTATGCGTCGGGGAGGGGGCACAGATACGCAGTATTTT. Its protein product is CASSMRRGGGTDTQYF. Full variable domain (outside the CDR3, taken from reference TRBV19 and TRBJ2-3): DGGITQSPKYLFRKEGQNVTLSCEQNLNHDAMYWYRQDPGQGLRLIYYSQIVNDFQKGDIAEGYSVSREKKESFPLTVTSAQKNPTAFYLCASSMRRGGGTDTQYFGPGTRLTVL.

The chain employs TRBV10-1 and TRBJ2-2; D might be TRBD2 (6 bases). This CDR3 is 17 amino acids long. V was cut by 1 base and J by 0 bases, with 12 bases left in between. Per the germline V gene, CDR1 is WNHNN and CDR2 is SYGVQD (reference sequence). CDR3 sequence: CASSEFFGSANTGELFF. The CDR3 DNA reads as TGCGCCAGCAGTGAGTTTTTCGGGAGTGCGAACACCGGGGAGCTGTTTTTT.

The chain combines TRBV11-3 with TRBJ2-7; D perhaps matches TRBD1 (6 bases). CDR1 SGHNT and CDR2 YENEEA come from the germline V gene. This CDR3 is built from 13 residues. Trimming stripped 2 bases from V and 2 bases from J, with 7 bases between. The CDR3 sequence: CASSLQGTYEQYF. In nucleotides, the CDR3 is TGTGCCAGCAGCTTACAGGGGACCTACGAGCAGTACTTC.

This chain uses TRBV7-2 with TRBJ1-2; TRBD1 matches at 7 bases. Germline trimming cut 5 bases from V and 7 bases from J; bases unmatched to any gene: 10. Germline CDR1 and CDR2: SGHTA and FQGNSA. The CDR3 spans 14 residues. This chain's CDR3 is CASSTGQVEGGYTF. The CDR3 DNA sequence: TGTGCCAGCAGCACAGGACAGGTTGAAGGTGGCTACACCTTC.

This clone occurred a few times. The chain employs TRBV30 and TRBJ1-4; D may be TRBD1 (5 bases). V was shortened by 2 bases and J by 0 bases, with 10 bases between the two germline ends. The CDR3 loop spans 15 amino acids. Germline V gives CDR1 GTSNPN, CDR2 SVGIG (reference sequence). The DNA of the CDR3 is TGTGCCTGGAGTACCATGACAGCAACTAATGAAAAACTGTTTTTT. Translation gives CAWSTMTATNEKLFF. Variable domain in full (rest from reference TRBV30 and TRBJ1-4): SQTIHQWPATLVQPVGSPLSLECTVEGTSNPNLYWYRQAAGRGLQLLFYSVGIGQISSEVPQNLSASRPQDRQFILSSKKLLLSDSGFYLCAWSTMTATNEKLFFGSGTQLSVL.

This clone was recorded only once. The rearrangement links TRBV19 to TRBJ2-1; 7 nucleotides align to TRBD2. V was clipped by 4 bases and J by 7 bases; unmatched bases: 10. The CDR3 has 15 amino acids. Germline V gene lookup returns CDR1 LNHDA and CDR2 SQIVND (reference sequence). This CDR3 is CASSRDGGIGNEQFF. CDR3 sequence (DNA): TGTGCCAGTAGTAGGGACGGGGGGATTGGGAATGAGCAGTTCTTC.

This clone appeared once. V usage is TRBV18 and J usage is TRBJ2-1; TRBD2 is a possible D gene (5 bases). Trimming shortened V by 4 bases and J by 9 bases, and 13 bases separated the two germline ends. The CDR3 sequence is 13 residues long. CDR1 is KGHSH and CDR2 is LQKENI in the germline V gene. This chain's CDR3 is CASSLGSSLEQFF. The CDR3 nucleotides read TGTGCCAGCTCACTAGGGAGTAGCCTTGAGCAGTTCTTC.

The rearrangement uses TRBV7-9 and TRBJ1-2; D might be TRBD1 (6 bases). Trimming pared 1 base from V and 7 bases from J, leaving 19 bases between. This CDR3 is built from 16 residues. Per the germline V gene, CDR1 is SEHNR and CDR2 is FQNEAQ (reference sequence). CDR3 nucleotide sequence: TGTGCCAGCAGCTTAGTCAGACAGGAGGACACGGGTGGCTACACCTTC. Protein: CASSLVRQEDTGGYTF.

The rearrangement joins TRBV3-1 (or the pseudogene TRBV3-2) to TRBJ2-7; D remains unclear. CDR1 LGHDT and CDR2 YNNKEL come from the germline V gene (reference sequence). Trimming removed 4 bases at V and 4 bases at J, with 5 bases between. This CDR3 has 11 amino acids. CDR3 amino acids: CASSPGYEQYF. Here the CDR3 DNA reads TGTGCCAGCAGCCCGGGTTACGAGCAGTACTTC.

The J gene is TRBJ2-2, the V gene TRBV7-2, with D perhaps TRBD2 (6 bases). The CDR3 contains 14 residues. The germline V gene has CDR1 SGHTA and CDR2 FQGNSA. The germline V and J ends were trimmed by 7 bases and 6 bases, with 15 bases remaining between them. The CDR3 region is CASKRVSGAGELFF. The CDR3 DNA is TGTGCCAGCAAAAGAGTGTCGGGGGCCGGGGAGCTGTTTTTT. The full variable domain, its missing parts supplied by reference TRBV7-2 and TRBJ2-2, is GAGVSQSPSNKVTEKGKDVELRCDPISGHTALYWYRQSLGQGLEFLIYFQGNSAPDKSGLPSDRFSAERTGGSVSTLTIQRTQQEDSAVYLCASKRVSGAGELFFGEGSRLTVL.

In its sample, this clone was seen once. V is TRBV30 and J is TRBJ1-1; D not certain. Germline V gene sequence: CDR1 GTSNPN, CDR2 SVGIG (reference sequence). The V gene lost 1 base and the J gene lost 0 bases, with 6 bases spanning the gap. The CDR3 totals 13 residues. CDR3 loop: CAWSAGMNTEAFF. The CDR3, as DNA: TGTGCCTGGAGTGCCGGGATGAACACTGAAGCTTTCTTT.

The chain combines TRBV9 with TRBJ2-1; a weak D match, TRBD1 (6 bases). The ends were cut back, 1 base at V and 5 bases at J, with 13 bases in the middle. Germline-derived CDR1 and CDR2 are SGDLS and YYNGEE. The CDR3 is 15 amino acids. This CDR3 reads CASSVRGHHNNEQFF. The CDR3 bases are TGTGCCAGCAGCGTAAGGGGACACCACAACAATGAGCAGTTCTTC.